The 5 T cell receptor beta chains below come from one sample, sequenced in a study of blood T cells in healthy people across ages. A J-beta primer mix and a sample-barcoded 5' primer were used in a second PCR of about 7 to 11 cycles. TCRdb re-called the 5' RACE reads through MiXCR, storing one row per CDR3 protein. Seen here are 450,000 to 700,000 distinct CDR3 sequences, 27% observed once, and the top ten hold about 18%. The sample was blood. The origin of the receptors is a woman in her seventies in good health.

The CDR3 nucleotides read TGTGCCATCAGTGACGGGAACCCCTTTGGCTACACCTTC. It is translated as CAISDGNPFGYTF. The chain couples TRBV10-3 to TRBJ1-2; D is uncertain. CDR3 length: 13 residues. V was clipped by 3 bases and J by 7 bases, with 12 bases between them. Germline V CDR1 and CDR2: ENHRY, SYGVKD.

This clonotype was seen only a few times. This chain links TRBV6-1 with TRBJ2-1, with D unresolved. Germline lookup yields CDR1 MNHNS and CDR2 SASEGT. The CDR3 totals 14 residues. V was trimmed by 6 bases and J by 1 base, leaving 10 bases between them. The CDR3 nucleotides are TGTGCCAGCAGACAAGACGGGTCCTACAATGAGCAGTTCTTC. It encodes CASRQDGSYNEQFF.

This clonotype has just one count. This sequence joins TRBV5-1 and TRBJ2-4; D unresolved. Trimming removed 2 bases at V and 4 bases at J, with 22 bases between. Germline V CDR1 and CDR2: SGHRS, YFSETQ. The CDR3 is 18 amino acids. CDR3 in DNA: TGCGCCAGCAGCTTACCCTCCGACGTCAGTGGGGTAAAAAACATTCAGTACTTC. Translating it yields CASSLPSDVSGVKNIQYF.

This clonotype was detected a few times. The V gene is TRBV15, the J gene TRBJ2-5, with unresolved D. TRBJ2-7 explains the end of the DNA better; the J call may be wrong. The CDR3 runs to 15 residues. Germline CDR1 LNHNV, CDR2 YYDKDF (reference sequence). The CDR3 reads CATSRVRTAPYEQYF. The CDR3 DNA is TGTGCCACCAGCAGAGTTAGAACAGCGCCCTACGAGCAGTACTTC.

The chain has TRBV20-1 and TRBJ1-4; no clear D. CDR1 DFQATT and CDR2 SNEGSKA come from the germline V gene (reference sequence). The CDR3 runs 15 residues. Trimming removed 5 bases from V and 0 bases from J, with 13 bases in between. The CDR3 DNA is TGCAGTGCTCCCCCGGCGGATTCAACTAATGAAAAACTGTTTTTT. This encodes CSAPPADSTNEKLFF.